This T cell receptor beta chain was sequenced for a study of cytomegalovirus exposure and HLA in healthy donors. Notes on this clone: Its antigen remains unidentified.

Germline V CDR1 and CDR2: ENHRY, SYGVKD. The CDR3 spans 14 residues. V lost 2 bases and J lost 9, with 14 bases in between. General study results and limits: Upon later analysis, HLA-associated TCR beta chains proved more clonally expanded than other, equally common chains. Apart from CMV serostatus, no immune exposure information was available. Most likely, a cluster of highly shared sequence variants arose as a sequencing artifact.

The primer mix had 60 Vbeta and 13 Jbeta primers. Authors' methods: Later reanalysis found around 80 million unique TCR beta chains, roughly 10 million of them shared. Measured with immunoSEQ multiplex PCR; TCRdb has only the in-frame clones, and not every one. That table is the source of V, J and clone size, and D and trimming were worked out from the DNA. The sample holds around 150,000 clones, about 82% seen once. The specimen was PBMCs. This TCR was sampled from a young man in good health. The chain is built from TRBV10-3 and TRBJ2-1; D uncertain. The CDR3 loop reads CAISELASSSEQFF. CDR3 sequence (DNA): TGTGCCATCAGTGAGCTGGCTAGTTCGAGTGAGCAGTTCTTC.